The entry below describes one T cell receptor (beta chain). An end of the junction differs from the germline gene, which may be a read error. The data originate from a study of blood T cell repertoires in COVID-19. About the study: The United States, Italy and Spain provided the acute and convalescent COVID-19 samples. The analysed material was cDNA or gDNA that came from T cells, B-cell-depleted T cells, or PBMCs.

The V gene's germline CDR1 is SSHAT and CDR2 FNYEAQ (reference sequence). This CDR3 comprises 15 residues. TCRdb keeps only in-frame clones here, not all; method: immunoSEQ multiplex PCR. The data show some 270,000 clones, with 89% seen just once and 1.5% to 2% held by the top ten. The chain has TRBV7-7 and TRBJ2-7; a possible D gene is TRBD1 (5 bases). This TCR was recovered from a woman in her forties who had recovered from COVID-19. Sequenced: PBMCs or T cells enriched from blood (not recorded which). The DNA of the CDR3 is TGTGCTAGCAGCGCCCACGATGGGGCCTCCTACGAGCAGTACTTC. Translating it yields CASSAHDGASYEQYF.